The T cell receptor (beta chain) under discussion was sequenced for a study of blood T cell repertoires in COVID-19. Study context: Material from acute and convalescent COVID-19 was sourced from the United States, Italy and Spain. PBMCs, B-cell-depleted T cells, or T cells were the source of the cDNA or gDNA that made up the material.

Germline trimming cut 2 bases from V and 0 bases from J; bases unmatched to any gene: 6. Germline values: CDR1 ENHRY, CDR2 SYGVKD. The CDR3 consists of 16 residues. As handled by the study authors: Counts of nucleated cells, estimated from reference gene primer amplification, were obtained. The table came from immunoSEQ multiplex PCR; TCRdb's copy has only in-frame clones and leaves some out. That table gives V, J and clone size, and the DNA gave D and trimming. The table records tens of thousands of clones, about 78% of them present only once. The sample was peripheral blood. The genes are TRBV10-3 and TRBJ1-1; 7 bases line up with TRBD1. This sequence was found in a man aged 50-59 years with active or convalescent COVID-19. CDR3 loop: CAISEPPGQMNTEAFF. The CDR3 nucleotides are TGTGCCATCAGTGAGCCTCCGGGACAGATGAACACTGAAGCTTTCTTT.